This T cell receptor beta chain appears in the sequencing data of a study of blood T cell repertoires in COVID-19 (TCRdb year 2020). The study in broad terms: Collaborator samples came from the United States, Italy and Spain and covered acute and convalescent phases of COVID-19. The material from the prospective study consisted of cDNA or gDNA derived from T cells, B-cell-depleted T cells, or PBMCs. Deeply sampled blood TCRbeta repertoires from subjects exposed to, actively infected with, or recovered from COVID-19 were included in the dataset. A freely available public database, intended as a resource for researchers studying the immune response to SARS-CoV-2, is where the repertoires were released. Samples came from the ongoing ImmuneRACE study (first 160 participants) plus 1,254 subjects from 6 global collaborators. A de-identified subject ID, COVID-19 status, age in years and sex were almost always included in the sample metadata. Where available, HLA class I and class II types were obtained from metadata supplied by the sample provider rather than from assay-based typing.

As encoded in the germline V gene, CDR1 is MGHRA while CDR2 is YSYEKL. Taken from cysteine to phenylalanine, the CDR3 has 15 residues. Just the 45-base CDR3 DNA is kept, in frame starting at base 1. Trimming takes 4 bases off V and 2 bases off J; junction bases not matched to a gene: 7. General study outcomes and caveats: The quantity of clinical and demographic metadata differed by source and by participant and was supplied without curation.

This clone is a singleton in its sample. Its antigen specificity is not known. No much larger clonotype is one base removed from it; base qualities were not supplied. The immunoSEQ Assay, a bias-controlled multiplex PCR, was used to amplify TCRbeta CDR3 regions from genomic DNA. Per the original workflow: Within the assay, amplification of reference gene primers was used to estimate how many nucleated cells each sample contained. To quantify the absolute abundance of each unique TCRbeta CDR3 rearrangement, sequence reads were collapsed and filtered. For each sample, productive Simpson clonality was calculated by taking the square root of Simpson's diversity index across productive rearrangements. As stored in TCRdb, this immuneACCESS dataset retains in-frame rearrangements with V and J assigned. A fraction of the clones does not appear; measured against another copy, unresolved V genes explain less than half of the discrepancy, and the remainder lacks a known reason. D and trimming were read from the DNA, whereas the V and J calls and clone size are those reported in that table. The sample table shows 230,000 or so clones, and 80% to 90% are seen once. About 7% of the sample belongs to the ten largest clones.

In the prospective study, participants were about 18 to 95 years old, resided in about 25 geographic areas of the United States, and were enrolled through a virtual design. To assign participants to cohorts, the prospective study relied on clinical history that participants themselves reported in a screening survey and a study questionnaire. A participant counted as exposed if, within 2 weeks of entering the study, that participant had been in contact with someone who had a PCR-confirmed or clinician-diagnosed COVID-19 case. Each participant in the prospective study had whole blood, serum and a nasopharyngeal or oropharyngeal swab collected by mobile phlebotomists. Over an approximately 2-month period, participants in the prospective study had the option of providing additional blood draws and questionnaires. Blood samples from the prospective study were shipped frozen or at room temperature prior to DNA extraction.

The receptor comes from a woman in her forties or fifties who had been exposed to COVID-19. The rearranged chain carries TRBV4-1 and TRBJ2-5, with TRBD2 matching 7 junction bases. The sample consisted of PBMCs or T cells enriched from blood (not recorded which). The CDR3 corresponds to CASSLTPGGQETQYF. The base sequence is TGCGCCAGCAGCCTGACTCCGGGGGGACAAGAGACCCAGTACTTC.